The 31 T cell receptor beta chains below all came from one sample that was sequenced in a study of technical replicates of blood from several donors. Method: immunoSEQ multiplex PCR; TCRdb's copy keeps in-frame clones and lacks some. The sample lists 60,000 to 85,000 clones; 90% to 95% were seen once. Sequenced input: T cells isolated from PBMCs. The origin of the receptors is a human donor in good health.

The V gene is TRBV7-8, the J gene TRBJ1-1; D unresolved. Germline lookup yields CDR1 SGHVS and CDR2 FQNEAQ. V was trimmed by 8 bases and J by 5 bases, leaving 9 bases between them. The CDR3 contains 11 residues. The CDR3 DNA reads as TGTGCCAGCCTGTATATGACTGAAGCTTTCTTT. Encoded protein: CASLYMTEAFF.

CDR3 coding DNA: TGTGCCAGCAGCCCAAAGGACTTCAAAGAGACCCAGTACTTC. Translated: CASSPKDFKETQYF. The chain combines TRBV7-9 with TRBJ2-5; D possibly corresponds to TRBD2 (5 bases). There are 14 residues in the CDR3. V was pared by 5 bases and J by 3 bases, with 13 bases between. CDR1 SEHNR and CDR2 FQNEAQ come from the germline V gene (reference sequence). Looking up the rest from reference TRBV7-9 and TRBJ2-5 gives the full variable domain: DTGVSQNPRHKITKRGQNVTFRCDPISEHNRLYWYRQTLGQGPEFLTYFQNEAQLEKSRLLSDRFSAERPKGSFSTLEIQRTEQGDSAMYLCASSPKDFKETQYFGPGTRLLVL.

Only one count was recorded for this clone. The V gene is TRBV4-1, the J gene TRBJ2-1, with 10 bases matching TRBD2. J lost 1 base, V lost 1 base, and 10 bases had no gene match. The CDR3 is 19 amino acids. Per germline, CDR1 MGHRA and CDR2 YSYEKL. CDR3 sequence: CASSQGRRTSGGSYNEQFF. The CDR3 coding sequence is TGCGCCAGCAGCCAAGGACGGCGGACTAGCGGAGGATCCTACAATGAGCAGTTCTTC.

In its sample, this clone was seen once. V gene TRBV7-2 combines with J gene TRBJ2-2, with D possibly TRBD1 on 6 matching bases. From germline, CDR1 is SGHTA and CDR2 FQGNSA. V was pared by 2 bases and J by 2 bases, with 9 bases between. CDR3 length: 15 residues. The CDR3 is CASSLWDINTGELFF. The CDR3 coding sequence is TGTGCCAGCAGCTTATGGGACATCAACACCGGGGAGCTGTTTTTT.

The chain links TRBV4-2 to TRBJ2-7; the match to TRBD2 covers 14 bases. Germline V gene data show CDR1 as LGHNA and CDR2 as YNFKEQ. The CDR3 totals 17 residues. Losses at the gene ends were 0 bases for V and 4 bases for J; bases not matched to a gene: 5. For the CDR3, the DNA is TGTGCCAGCAGCCAAGAAGTGGGGACTAGCGGGAGTTACGAGCAGTACTTC. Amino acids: CASSQEVGTSGSYEQYF.

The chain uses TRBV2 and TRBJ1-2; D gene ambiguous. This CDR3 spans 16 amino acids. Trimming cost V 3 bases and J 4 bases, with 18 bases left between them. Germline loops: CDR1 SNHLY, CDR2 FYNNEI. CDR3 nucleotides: TGTGCCAGCAGTGATCTGGCTTTTTCCGGGGTCTATGGCTACACCTTC. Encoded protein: CASSDLAFSGVYGYTF.

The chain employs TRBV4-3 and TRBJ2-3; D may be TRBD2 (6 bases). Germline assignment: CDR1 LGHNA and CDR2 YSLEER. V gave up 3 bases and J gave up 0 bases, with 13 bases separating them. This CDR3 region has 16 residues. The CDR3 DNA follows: TGCGCCAGCAGCCAGGAGCCGGGACTCAGCACAGATACGCAGTATTTT. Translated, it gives CASSQEPGLSTDTQYF.

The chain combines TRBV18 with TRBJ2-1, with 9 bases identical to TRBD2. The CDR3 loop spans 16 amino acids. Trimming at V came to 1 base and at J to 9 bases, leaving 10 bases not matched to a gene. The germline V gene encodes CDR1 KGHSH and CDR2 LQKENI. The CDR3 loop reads CASSPRASSGAAEQFF. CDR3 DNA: TGTGCCAGCTCACCACGGGCATCTAGCGGGGCTGCTGAGCAGTTCTTC.

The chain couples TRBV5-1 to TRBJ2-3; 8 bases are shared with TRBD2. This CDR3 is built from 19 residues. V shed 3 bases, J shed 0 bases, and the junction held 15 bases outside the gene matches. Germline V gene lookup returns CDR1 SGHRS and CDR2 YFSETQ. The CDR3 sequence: CASSWITSGSPASTDTQYF. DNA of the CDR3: TGCGCCAGCAGCTGGATTACTAGCGGAAGCCCAGCGAGCACAGATACGCAGTATTTT.

CDR3 residues: CASSLGTGLGEQYF. Here the CDR3 DNA reads TGTGCCAGTAGCCTCGGGACAGGTCTTGGCGAGCAGTACTTC. The genes are TRBV19 and TRBJ2-7; 8 bases match TRBD1. In germline, CDR1 is LNHDA, CDR2 SQIVND (reference sequence). The CDR3 spans 14 residues. V trimming: 6 bases; J trimming: 6 bases; junction bases outside the gene matches: 10.

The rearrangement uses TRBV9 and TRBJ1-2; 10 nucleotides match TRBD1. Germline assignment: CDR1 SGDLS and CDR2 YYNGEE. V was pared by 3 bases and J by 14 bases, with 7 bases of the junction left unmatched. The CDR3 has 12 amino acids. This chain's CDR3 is CASSDGTGAMTF. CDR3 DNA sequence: TGTGCCAGCAGCGACGGGACAGGGGCTATGACCTTC.

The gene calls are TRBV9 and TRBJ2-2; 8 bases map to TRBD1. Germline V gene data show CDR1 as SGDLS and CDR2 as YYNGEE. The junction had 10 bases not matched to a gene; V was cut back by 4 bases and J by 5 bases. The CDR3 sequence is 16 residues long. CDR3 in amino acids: CASSTRQGPYTGELFF. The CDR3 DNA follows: TGTGCCAGCAGCACCCGACAGGGGCCCTATACCGGGGAGCTGTTTTTT.

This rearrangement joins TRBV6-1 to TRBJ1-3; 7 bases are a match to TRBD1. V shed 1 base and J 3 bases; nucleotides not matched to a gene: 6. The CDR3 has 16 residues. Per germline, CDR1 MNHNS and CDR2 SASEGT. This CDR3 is CASSEERGRIGNTIYF. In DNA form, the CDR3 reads TGTGCCAGCAGTGAAGAAAGGGGGCGCATTGGAAACACCATATATTTT.

The CDR3 DNA sequence: TGTGCCAGCAGCTACCGGGACAGGGGAGAAACCGGGGAGCTGTTTTTT. Amino acids: CASSYRDRGETGELFF. This chain joins TRBV5-8 and TRBJ2-2; 10 positions match TRBD1. This CDR3 spans 16 amino acids. Trimming cost V 3 bases and J 5 bases; bases outside gene matches: 7. From germline, CDR1 is SGHTS and CDR2 YDEGEE.

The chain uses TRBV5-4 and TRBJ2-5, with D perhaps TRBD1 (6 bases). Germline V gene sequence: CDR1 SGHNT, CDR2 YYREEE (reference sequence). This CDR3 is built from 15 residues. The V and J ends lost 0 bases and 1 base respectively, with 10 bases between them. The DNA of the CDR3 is TGTGCCAGCAGCTTGGGACAGGACGTCCAAGAGACCCAGTACTTC. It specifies CASSLGQDVQETQYF.

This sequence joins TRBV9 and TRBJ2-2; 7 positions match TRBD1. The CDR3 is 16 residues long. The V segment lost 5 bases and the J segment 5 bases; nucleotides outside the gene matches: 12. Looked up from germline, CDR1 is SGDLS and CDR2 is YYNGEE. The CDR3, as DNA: TGTGCCAGCAGTTCAGGGGGAGTGTATCTTACCGGGGAGCTGTTTTTT. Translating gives CASSSGGVYLTGELFF.

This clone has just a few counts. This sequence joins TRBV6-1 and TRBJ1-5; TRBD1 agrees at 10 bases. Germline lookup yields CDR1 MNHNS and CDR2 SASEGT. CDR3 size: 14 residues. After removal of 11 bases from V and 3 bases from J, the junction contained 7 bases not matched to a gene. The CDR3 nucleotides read TGTGCCGTCCGGGACAGGGGATACAATCAGCCCCAGCATTTT. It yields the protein CAVRDRGYNQPQHF.

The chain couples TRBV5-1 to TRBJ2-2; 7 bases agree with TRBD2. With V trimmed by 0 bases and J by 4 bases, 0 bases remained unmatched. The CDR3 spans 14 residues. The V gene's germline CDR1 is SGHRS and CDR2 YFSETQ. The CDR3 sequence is CASSLGGSTGELFF. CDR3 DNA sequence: TGCGCCAGCAGCTTGGGCGGGAGCACCGGGGAGCTGTTTTTT.

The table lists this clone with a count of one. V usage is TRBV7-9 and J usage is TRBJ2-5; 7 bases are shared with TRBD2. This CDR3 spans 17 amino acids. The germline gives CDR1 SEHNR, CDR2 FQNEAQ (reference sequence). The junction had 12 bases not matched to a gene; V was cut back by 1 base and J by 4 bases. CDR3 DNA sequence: TGTGCCAGCAGCTTAGGATCCTTTGGCGGGAGAGTAGAGACCCAGTACTTC. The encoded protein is CASSLGSFGGRVETQYF.

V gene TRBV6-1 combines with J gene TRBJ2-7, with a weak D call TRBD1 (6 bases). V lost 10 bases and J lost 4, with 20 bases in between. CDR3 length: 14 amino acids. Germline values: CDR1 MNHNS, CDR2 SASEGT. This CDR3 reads CAIAPGQPQYEQYF. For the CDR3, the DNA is TGTGCCATCGCGCCCGGACAGCCTCAATACGAGCAGTACTTC.

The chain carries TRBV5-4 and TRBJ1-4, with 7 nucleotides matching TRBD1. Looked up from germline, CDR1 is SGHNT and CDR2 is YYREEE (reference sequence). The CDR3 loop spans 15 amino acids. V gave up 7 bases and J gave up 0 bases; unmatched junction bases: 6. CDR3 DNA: TGTGCCAGCCGGGGACAGACTGCAACTAATGAAAAACTGTTTTTT. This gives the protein CASRGQTATNEKLFF.

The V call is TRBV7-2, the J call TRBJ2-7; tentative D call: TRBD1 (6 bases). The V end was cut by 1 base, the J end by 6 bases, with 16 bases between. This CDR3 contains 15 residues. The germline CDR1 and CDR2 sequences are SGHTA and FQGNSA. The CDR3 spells CASSLGQGSASEQYF. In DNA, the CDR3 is TGTGCCAGCAGCTTAGGCCAGGGGAGTGCGAGCGAGCAGTACTTC.

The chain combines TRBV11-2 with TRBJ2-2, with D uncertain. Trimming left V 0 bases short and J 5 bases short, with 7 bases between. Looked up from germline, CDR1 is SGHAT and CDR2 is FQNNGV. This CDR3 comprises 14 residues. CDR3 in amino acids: CASSLEYTTGELFF. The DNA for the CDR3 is TGTGCCAGCAGCTTAGAGTATACAACCGGGGAGCTGTTTTTT.

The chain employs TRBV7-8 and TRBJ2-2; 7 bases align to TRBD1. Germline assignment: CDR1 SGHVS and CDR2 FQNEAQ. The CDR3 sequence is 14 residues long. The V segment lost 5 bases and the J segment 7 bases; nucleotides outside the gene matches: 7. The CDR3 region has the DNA TGTGCCAGCAGCGATGACAGGGAGAGCGGGGAGCTGTTTTTT. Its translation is CASSDDRESGELFF.

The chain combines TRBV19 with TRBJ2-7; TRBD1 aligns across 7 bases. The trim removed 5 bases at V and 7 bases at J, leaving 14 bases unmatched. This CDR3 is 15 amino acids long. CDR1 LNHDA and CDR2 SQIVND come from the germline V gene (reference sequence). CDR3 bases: TGTGCCAGTAGTGTTACAGGGGCCACCCTCGGAGAGCAGTACTTC. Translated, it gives CASSVTGATLGEQYF.

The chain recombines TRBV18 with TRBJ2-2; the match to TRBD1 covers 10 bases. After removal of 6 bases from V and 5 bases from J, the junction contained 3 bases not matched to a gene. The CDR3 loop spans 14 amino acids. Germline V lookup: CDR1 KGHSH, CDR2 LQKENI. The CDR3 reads CASSLGQGTGELFF. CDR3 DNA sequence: TGTGCCAGCTCGCTGGGACAGGGGACCGGGGAGCTGTTTTTT.

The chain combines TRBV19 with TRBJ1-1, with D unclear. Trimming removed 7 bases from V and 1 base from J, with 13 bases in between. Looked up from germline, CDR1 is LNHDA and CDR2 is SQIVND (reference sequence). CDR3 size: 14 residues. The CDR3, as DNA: TGTGCCAGTATCAACATTAAATCGAACACTGAAGCTTTCTTT. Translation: CASINIKSNTEAFF.

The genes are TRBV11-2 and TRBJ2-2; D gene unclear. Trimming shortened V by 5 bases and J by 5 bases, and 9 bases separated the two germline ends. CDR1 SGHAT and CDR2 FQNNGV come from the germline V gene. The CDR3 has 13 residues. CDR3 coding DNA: TGTGCCAGCAGCACGATTAGAACCGGGGAGCTGTTTTTT. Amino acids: CASSTIRTGELFF.

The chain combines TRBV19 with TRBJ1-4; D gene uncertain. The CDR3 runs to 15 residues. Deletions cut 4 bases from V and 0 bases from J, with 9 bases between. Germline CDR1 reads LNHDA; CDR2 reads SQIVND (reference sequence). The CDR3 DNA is TGTGCCAGTAGTACTCAGGTTGCAACTAATGAAAAACTGTTTTTT. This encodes CASSTQVATNEKLFF.

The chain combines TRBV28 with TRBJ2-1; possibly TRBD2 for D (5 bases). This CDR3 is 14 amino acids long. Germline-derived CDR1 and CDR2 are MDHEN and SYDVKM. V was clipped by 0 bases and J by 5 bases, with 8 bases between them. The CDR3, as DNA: TGTGCCAGCAGTTTATGGGAGGCCCACAATGAGCAGTTCTTC. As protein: CASSLWEAHNEQFF.

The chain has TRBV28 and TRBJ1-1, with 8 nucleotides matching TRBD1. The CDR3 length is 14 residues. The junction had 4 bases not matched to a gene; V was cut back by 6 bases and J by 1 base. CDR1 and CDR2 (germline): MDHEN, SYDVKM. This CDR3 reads CASSLGQGNTEAFF. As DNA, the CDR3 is TGTGCCAGCAGCCTTGGACAGGGGAACACTGAAGCTTTCTTT. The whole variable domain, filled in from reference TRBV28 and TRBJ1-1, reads DVKVTQSSRYLVKRTGEKVFLECVQDMDHENMFWYRQDPGLGLRLIYFSYDVKMKEKGDIPEGYSVSREKKERFSLILESASTNQTSMYLCASSLGQGNTEAFFGQGTRLTVV.